This TCR beta chain was identified in a study of CD4 T cells in relation to SARS-CoV-2 and coronaviruses. Unexposed donor CD4+ T cells date from 2011-2018, before the COVID-19 pandemic. The cells were cultured for approximately ten days before CD4+ T cells were isolated. Testing used SARS-CoV-2 S/N and four cold-coronavirus spikes on unexposed-donor CD4+ T cells, cells permitting. Findings of the study overall: Pre-pandemic and post-infection samples never came from the same donor. Compared with monoreactive clones, crossreactive clones showed significantly weaker SARS-CoV-2 expansion.

V was clipped by 2 bases and J by 0 bases, with 9 bases between them. Germline V gives CDR1 MNHEY, CDR2 SVGAGI. This CDR3 has 15 residues. Generated by immunoSEQ multiplex PCR, the TCRdb table keeps only in-frame clones and is missing some. The table has more than 25,000 clones, approximately 78% seen once. As concerns this clone: Its antigen is undetermined.

V and J are TRBV6-5 and TRBJ2-3, with D tentatively TRBD1 (6 bases). The clonotype originates from a human donor in good health. Source material: CD4+ T cells from PBMCs, cultured in vitro. DNA for the CDR3: TGTGCCAGCAGTTACAAGGGGGTGAGCACAGATACGCAGTATTTT. Residues: CASSYKGVSTDTQYF.